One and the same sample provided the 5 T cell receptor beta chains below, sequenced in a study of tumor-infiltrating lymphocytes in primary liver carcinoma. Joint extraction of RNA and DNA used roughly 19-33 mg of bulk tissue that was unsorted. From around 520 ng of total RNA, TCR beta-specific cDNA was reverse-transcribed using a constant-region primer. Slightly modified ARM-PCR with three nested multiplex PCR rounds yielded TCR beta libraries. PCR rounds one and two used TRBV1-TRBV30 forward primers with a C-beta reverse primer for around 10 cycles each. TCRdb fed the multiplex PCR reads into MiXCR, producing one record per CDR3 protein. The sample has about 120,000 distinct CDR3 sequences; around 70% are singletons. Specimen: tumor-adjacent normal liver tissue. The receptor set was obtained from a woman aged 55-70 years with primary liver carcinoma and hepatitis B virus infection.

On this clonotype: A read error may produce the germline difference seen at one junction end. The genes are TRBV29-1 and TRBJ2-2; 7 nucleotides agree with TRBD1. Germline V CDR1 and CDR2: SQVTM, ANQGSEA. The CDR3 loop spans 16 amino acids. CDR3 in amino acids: CSVIQIGTENTGELFF. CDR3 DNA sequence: TGTAGCGTGATCCAAATCGGGACAGAGAACACCGGGGAGCTGTTTTTT.

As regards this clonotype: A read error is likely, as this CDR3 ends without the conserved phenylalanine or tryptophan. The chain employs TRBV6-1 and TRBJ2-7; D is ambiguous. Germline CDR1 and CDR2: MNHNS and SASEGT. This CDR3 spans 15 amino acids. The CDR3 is CASTEFNSVAYEQYL. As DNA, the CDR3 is TGTGCCAGCACTGAATTTAACAGCGTAGCATACGAGCAGTACTTA.

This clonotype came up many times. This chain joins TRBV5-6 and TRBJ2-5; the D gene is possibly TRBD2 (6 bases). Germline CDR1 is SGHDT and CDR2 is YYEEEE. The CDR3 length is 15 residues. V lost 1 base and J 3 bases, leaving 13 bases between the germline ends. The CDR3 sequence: CASSLYGAGKETQYF. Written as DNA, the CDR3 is TGTGCCAGCAGCTTGTATGGGGCGGGAAAAGAGACCCAGTACTTC.

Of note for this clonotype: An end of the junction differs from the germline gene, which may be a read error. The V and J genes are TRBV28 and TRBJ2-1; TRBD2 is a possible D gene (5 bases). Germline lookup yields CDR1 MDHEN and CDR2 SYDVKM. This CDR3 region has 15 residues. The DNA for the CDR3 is TGTGTCAGCAGTTCTATCCAAGTGGGAGCTAGTGAGCAGTTCTTC. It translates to CVSSSIQVGASEQFF.

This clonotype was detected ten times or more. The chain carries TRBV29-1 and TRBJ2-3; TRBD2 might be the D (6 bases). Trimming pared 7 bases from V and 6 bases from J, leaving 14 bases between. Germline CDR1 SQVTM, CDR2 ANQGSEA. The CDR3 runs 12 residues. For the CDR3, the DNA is TGCAGCGCAGGAGGGACGCCGGATACGCAGTATTTT. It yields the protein CSAGGTPDTQYF.